Each of the 27 T cell receptor beta chains below was sequenced from the same sample in a study of control samples from healthy donors and cancer patients. Libraries were prepared by immunoSEQ multiplex PCR; TCRdb keeps only in-frame clonotypes and omits some of them. Among tens of thousands of clones, around 85% were seen once, and the ten largest hold approximately 38%. The sample consisted of PBMCs. The receptors were gathered from a man between 65 and 79 years old with lung cancer.

V usage is TRBV30 and J usage is TRBJ2-7; TRBD1 matches 7 bases. Germline V gives CDR1 GTSNPN, CDR2 SVGIG (reference sequence). Germline trimming cut 3 bases from V and 4 bases from J; bases unmatched to any gene: 3. The CDR3 loop spans 12 amino acids. The CDR3 nucleotides are TGTGCCTGGAGCAAACAGGGGTACGAGCAGTACTTC. Translating it yields CAWSKQGYEQYF.

In its sample, this clone was seen a few times. The chain's CDR3 is CASSYTTGPYEQYF. DNA for the CDR3: TGTGCCAGCAGCTATACGACAGGGCCCTACGAGCAGTACTTC. The rearrangement joins TRBV5-6 to TRBJ2-7, with TRBD1 identical over 7 bases. CDR1 and CDR2 from the germline V gene are SGHDT and YYEEEE. The J segment lost 2 bases and the V segment lost 3 bases, leaving 5 bases of the junction unmatched. The CDR3 consists of 14 residues.

This chain connects TRBV6-5 to TRBJ2-3, with a possible D match to TRBD2 (5 bases). The germline V and J ends were trimmed by 2 bases and 4 bases, with 13 bases remaining between them. The CDR3 loop spans 15 amino acids. Germline values: CDR1 MNHEY, CDR2 SVGAGI. CDR3 in DNA: TGTGCCAGCAGTTACGGGTTCGCGGGCGCAGATACGCAGTATTTT. Its translation: CASSYGFAGADTQYF.

This chain's CDR3 is CASSIERGSVKWANQPQHF. The CDR3 region has the DNA TGTGCCAGTAGTATAGAAAGGGGTTCGGTCAAATGGGCAAATCAGCCCCAGCATTTT. The V and J genes are TRBV19 and TRBJ1-5, with D perhaps matching TRBD1 (5 bases). Trimming took 0 bases from V and 4 from J, leaving 22 bases between them. This CDR3 is built from 19 residues. The germline CDR1 and CDR2 sequences are LNHDA and SQIVND (reference sequence).

The chain combines TRBV5-6 with TRBJ2-7; D gene unclear. The V end lost 2 bases, the J end lost 2 bases, and 14 bases lay between the germline ends. Germline CDR1 and CDR2: SGHDT and YYEEEE. There are 15 residues in the CDR3. The CDR3 nucleotides read TGTGCCAGCAGCTTAATAAGCTTAGAGACCTACGAGCAGTACTTC. It codes for CASSLISLETYEQYF.

The chain couples TRBV3-1 (or the pseudogene TRBV3-2) to TRBJ2-3, with D uncertain. Trimming cost V 2 bases and J 2 bases, with 11 bases left between them. The length of the CDR3 is 15 residues. The germline CDR1 and CDR2 sequences are LGHDT and YNNKEL (reference sequence). Written as DNA, the CDR3 is TGTGCCAGCAGCCAAATAGTACTGAACACAGATACGCAGTATTTT. It encodes CASSQIVLNTDTQYF.

The chain links TRBV30 to TRBJ2-3, with D maybe TRBD2 (6 bases). The CDR3 extends over 15 amino acids. CDR1 is GTSNPN and CDR2 is SVGIG in the germline V gene (reference sequence). Trimming shortened V by 4 bases and J by 4 bases, and 18 bases separated the two germline ends. This CDR3 reads CAWTDRGAGADTQYF. For the CDR3, the DNA is TGTGCCTGGACGGATCGCGGGGCGGGCGCAGATACGCAGTATTTT.

The chain joins TRBV18 to TRBJ1-5; 8 bases are a match to TRBD1. CDR1 and CDR2 from the germline V gene are KGHSH and LQKENI. Germline trimming cut 8 bases from V and 4 bases from J; bases unmatched to any gene: 7. This CDR3 spans 14 amino acids. This CDR3 is CASARTGPNQPQHF. The CDR3 DNA sequence: TGTGCCAGCGCGAGGACAGGGCCTAATCAGCCCCAGCATTTT.

This chain joins TRBV6-5 and TRBJ1-1; TRBD1 matches 9 bases. The CDR3 runs to 12 residues. Germline lookup yields CDR1 MNHEY and CDR2 SVGAGI. Trimming took 5 bases from V and 8 from J; bases not matched to a gene: 3. The CDR3 nucleotides are TGTGCCAGCAGTAACGGACAGGGGGAAGCTTTCTTT. It codes for CASSNGQGEAFF.

This clone was seen just once. The V and J genes are TRBV6-5 and TRBJ2-7; no definite D call. There are 13 residues in the CDR3. V lost 2 bases and J 4 bases, leaving 9 bases between the germline ends. CDR1 and CDR2 from the germline V gene are MNHEY and SVGAGI. The CDR3 bases are TGTGCCAGCAGTTACGGACGGGCGTACGAGCAGTACTTC. Residues: CASSYGRAYEQYF.

As to this clone: The sample holds other DNA sequences that translate to the same CDR3. The rearrangement uses TRBV5-1 and TRBJ2-2, with no clear D. V lost 0 bases to trimming and J lost 0 bases, with 6 bases between them. CDR1 SGHRS and CDR2 YFSETQ come from the germline V gene. This CDR3 contains 15 residues. CDR3 region: CASSLGSANTGELFF. The CDR3 nucleotides are TGCGCCAGCAGCTTGGGGAGCGCGAACACCGGGGAGCTGTTTTTT.

The chain has TRBV2 and TRBJ1-5, with D possibly matching TRBD1 (5 bases). V lost 5 bases and J lost 2, with 7 bases in between. The germline V gene encodes CDR1 SNHLY and CDR2 FYNNEI. This CDR3 spans 13 amino acids. The CDR3: CASSWDGNQPQHF. CDR3 nucleotides: TGTGCCAGCAGTTGGGACGGCAATCAGCCCCAGCATTTT.

The chain carries TRBV6-5 and TRBJ2-5; 10 bases match TRBD2. Germline lookup yields CDR1 MNHEY and CDR2 SVGAGI. V shed 8 bases and J 4 bases; nucleotides not matched to a gene: 10. The CDR3 is made up of 15 amino acids. DNA of the CDR3: TGTGCCAGCGGGATCAGCGGGGGGGCAGGAGAGACCCAGTACTTC. Its protein is CASGISGGAGETQYF.

This chain links TRBV28 with TRBJ2-7; a possible D gene is TRBD2 (5 bases). The germline V gene encodes CDR1 MDHEN and CDR2 SYDVKM. V was cut by 7 bases and J by 2 bases, with 18 bases left in between. CDR3 length: 15 residues. As DNA, the CDR3 is TGTGCCAGCACCCCCTTGACGGGGAGAGCCTACGAGCAGTACTTC. Protein product: CASTPLTGRAYEQYF.

As concerns this clone: In the same sample, other DNA sequences code for this CDR3. The chain is built from TRBV18 and TRBJ2-3; 7 bases are shared with TRBD1. With 3 bases clipped from V and 2 bases from J, the junction kept 5 bases outside the gene matches. Germline V CDR1 and CDR2: KGHSH, LQKENI. CDR3 length equals 15 residues. The CDR3 DNA reads TGTGCCAGCTCACCTGGGCAGGGGGTCACAGATACGCAGTATTTT. Protein product: CASSPGQGVTDTQYF.

The chain couples TRBV7-8 to TRBJ2-1, with 8 bases that match TRBD2. Looked up from germline, CDR1 is SGHVS and CDR2 is FQNEAQ. This CDR3 contains 17 residues. V trimming: 2 bases; J trimming: 1 base; junction bases outside the gene matches: 7. This CDR3 is CASSLTLLAESYNEQFF. CDR3 DNA sequence: TGTGCCAGCAGCTTAACCCTACTAGCGGAGTCCTACAATGAGCAGTTCTTC.

The chain combines TRBV6-6 with TRBJ2-3, with TRBD2 matching over 12 bases. V trimming: 5 bases; J trimming: 6 bases; junction bases outside the gene matches: 3. This CDR3 has 14 residues. Germline loops: CDR1 MNHNY, CDR2 SVGAGI (reference sequence). In DNA form, the CDR3 reads TGTGCCAGCAGTCAAGGACTAGCGGGGGATACGCAGTATTTT. Encoded protein: CASSQGLAGDTQYF.

The chain uses TRBV27 and TRBJ1-2; 9 bases line up with TRBD1. CDR1 is MNHEY, CDR2 SMNVEV, per germline (reference sequence). V lost 6 bases, J lost 7 bases, and 3 bases stayed unmatched. The CDR3 runs 12 residues. The CDR3 DNA follows: TGTGCCAGCAGGACAGGGGGTCGTGGCTACACCTTC. It yields the protein CASRTGGRGYTF.

The rearrangement links TRBV4-2 to TRBJ2-1; D could derive from TRBD1 or TRBD2 (6 bases each). V was shortened by 0 bases and J by 7 bases, with 16 bases between the two germline ends. The germline CDR1 and CDR2 sequences are LGHNA and YNFKEQ. The CDR3 consists of 16 residues. The CDR3 loop is CASSQDGRGLRNEQFF. DNA for the CDR3: TGTGCCAGCAGCCAAGATGGCCGGGGGCTTCGGAATGAGCAGTTCTTC.

This clone was seen more than once but under ten times. The V and J genes are TRBV30 and TRBJ1-1; D is uncertain. CDR1 GTSNPN and CDR2 SVGIG come from the germline V gene (reference sequence). V lost 1 base, J lost 6 bases, and 9 bases lay in between. The CDR3 consists of 12 residues. The CDR3 nucleotides are TGTGCCTGGAGTGGGGAGAGGGCTGAAGCTTTCTTT. Protein: CAWSGERAEAFF. The variable domain in full, completed from reference TRBV30 and TRBJ1-1, reads SQTIHQWPATLVQPVGSPLSLECTVEGTSNPNLYWYRQAAGRGLQLLFYSVGIGQISSEVPQNLSASRPQDRQFILSSKKLLLSDSGFYLCAWSGERAEAFFGQGTRLTVV.

V gene TRBV5-1 combines with J gene TRBJ2-6; D not certain. Trimming shortened V by 0 bases and J by 0 bases, and 7 bases separated the two germline ends. The CDR3 loop spans 16 amino acids. Germline assignment: CDR1 SGHRS and CDR2 YFSETQ. The chain's CDR3 is CASSLGANSGANVLTF. In DNA form, the CDR3 reads TGCGCCAGCAGCTTGGGAGCGAACTCTGGGGCCAACGTCCTGACTTTC. The full variable domain, its missing parts supplied by reference TRBV5-1 and TRBJ2-6, is KAGVTQTPRYLIKTRGQQVTLSCSPISGHRSVSWYQQTPGQGLQFLFEYFSETQRNKGNFPGRFSGRQFSNSRSEMNVSTLELGDSALYLCASSLGANSGANVLTFGAGSRLTVL.

This clone is a singleton in its sample. The chain employs TRBV2 and TRBJ1-2; D gene uncertain. The CDR3 runs 12 residues. The V gene lost 11 bases and the J gene lost 7 bases, with 17 bases spanning the gap. Looked up from germline, CDR1 is SNHLY and CDR2 is FYNNEI. The CDR3 loop reads CASSGNLGGYTF. Here the CDR3 DNA reads TGTGCCTCCTCAGGCAATCTTGGTGGCTACACCTTC.

This sequence joins TRBV5-1 and TRBJ1-1; no reliable D call. Germline CDR1 SGHRS, CDR2 YFSETQ. This CDR3 has 16 amino acids. Trimming stripped 0 bases from V and 0 bases from J, with 12 bases between. The CDR3 is CASSLDGVSMNTEAFF. The CDR3, as DNA: TGCGCCAGCAGCTTGGACGGAGTCAGCATGAACACTGAAGCTTTCTTT.

The rearrangement links TRBV4-3 to TRBJ1-5, with TRBD1 as a possible D gene (5 bases). Looked up from germline, CDR1 is LGHNA and CDR2 is YSLEER. V shed 0 bases and J shed 4 bases, with 25 bases lying between them. This CDR3 contains 20 residues. DNA of the CDR3: TGCGCCAGCAGCCAAGAGCTTTGGTCCGGGACGGGAGGCGTAAATCAGCCCCAGCATTTT. Its translation is CASSQELWSGTGGVNQPQHF.

This chain connects TRBV3-1 (or the pseudogene TRBV3-2) to TRBJ2-7; weak D call: TRBD1 (6 bases). The V end was cut by 2 bases, the J end by 7 bases, with 18 bases between. Per germline, CDR1 LGHDT and CDR2 YNNKEL (reference sequence). The CDR3 extends over 15 amino acids. The CDR3: CASSQMRTAPSEQYF. The CDR3 nucleotides read TGTGCCAGCAGCCAAATGAGGACAGCCCCGTCGGAGCAGTACTTC.

The chain links TRBV21-1 to TRBJ2-3. TRBV21-1 is given as a pseudogene. This CDR3 has 19 residues. The CDR3 bases are TGTGCCAGCAGCAAAGTAGCCGGAACAGAGAAGACCTACACAGATACGCAGTATTTT. Amino acid sequence: CASSKVAGTEKTYTDTQYF.

This clone appeared a single time. The DNA for the CDR3 is TGTGCCAGCAGTTTAAAGAGGGACAGGGGGGGGCAAGAGACCCAGTACTTC. This gives the protein CASSLKRDRGGQETQYF. The chain employs TRBV27 and TRBJ2-5; 11 bases are shared with TRBD1. The CDR3 spans 17 residues. From germline, CDR1 is MNHEY and CDR2 SMNVEV (reference sequence). V shed 2 bases and J 2 bases; nucleotides not matched to a gene: 7.